A selection of T cell receptor beta chains follows, all from one sample in a study of OX40 agonist ivuxolimab in advanced cancers. Clones were read by immunoSEQ multiplex PCR, and TCRdb kept only the in-frame ones, dropping some. The table lists roughly 28,000 clones, 70% to 85% of them singletons. The material sequenced was CD4+ or CD8+ T cells sorted from blood, taken in a trial of the OX40 agonist ivuxolimab. The origin of the receptors is an adult with an advanced solid tumor such as melanoma, head and neck, liver or kidney cancer. Both conserved end residues are part of each CDR3. The D gene is left open where the match is weak. Clone size appears in some rows only: once, few, many, or a class for an expanded clone.

V gene: TRBV11-2
J gene: TRBJ2-7
clone size: -
D gene: -
CDR3 DNA: TGTGCCAGCAGCTTAGTAAGAGGTGTTGGGCAGAAAACCTACGAGCAGTACTTC
CDR3 protein: CASSLVRGVGQKTYEQYF

V gene: TRBV7-3
J gene: TRBJ2-3
clone size: -
D gene: -
CDR3 DNA: TGTGCCAGCAGCTTAACCGGCGGGAGCACAGATACGCAGTATTTT
CDR3 protein: CASSLTGGSTDTQYF

V gene: TRBV2
J gene: TRBJ2-7
clone size: few
D gene: -
CDR3 DNA: TGTGCCAGCAATAGGGGTCGGACCACCCCCGAGCAGTACTTC
CDR3 protein: CASNRGRTTPEQYF

V gene: TRBV6-5
J gene: TRBJ1-1
clone size: -
D gene: -
CDR3 DNA: TGTGCCAGCAGTTACTCGAGGGGGGGAGGCACTGAAGCTTTCTTT
CDR3 protein: CASSYSRGGGTEAFF

V gene: TRBV28
J gene: TRBJ2-2
clone size: -
D gene: TRBD2
CDR3 DNA: TGTGCCAGCAGTGCACCGGGACTAGCGAACACCGGGGAGCTGTTTTTT
CDR3 protein: CASSAPGLANTGELFF

V gene: TRBV19
J gene: TRBJ1-1
clone size: -
D gene: -
CDR3 DNA: TGTGCCAGTAGGGACCGTAGAGTGAACACTGAAGCTTTCTTT
CDR3 protein: CASRDRRVNTEAFF

V gene: TRBV28
J gene: TRBJ2-5
clone size: -
D gene: TRBD2
CDR3 DNA: TGTGCCAGCAGTCTGACTAGCGGGAGGGCGGGGTACCAAGAGACCCAGTACTTC
CDR3 protein: CASSLTSGRAGYQETQYF

V gene: TRBV7-2
J gene: TRBJ2-2
clone size: -
D gene: -
CDR3 DNA: TGTGCCAGCAGCCAGGGTTCTAACACCGGGGAGCTGTTTTTT
CDR3 protein: CASSQGSNTGELFF

V gene: TRBV2
J gene: TRBJ1-5
clone size: -
D gene: -
CDR3 DNA: TGTGCCAGCAGTGAATTGGGGACACAATATAGCAATCAGCCCCAGCATTTT
CDR3 protein: CASSELGTQYSNQPQHF

V gene: TRBV11-2
J gene: TRBJ2-7
clone size: -
D gene: -
CDR3 DNA: TGTGCCAGCAGCTCGGGACGCGGCTCCTACGAGCAGTACTTC
CDR3 protein: CASSSGRGSYEQYF

V gene: TRBV30
J gene: TRBJ2-1
clone size: -
D gene: -
CDR3 DNA: TGTGCCTGGAGTGACGGGACGCCCAATGAGCAGTTCTTC
CDR3 protein: CAWSDGTPNEQFF

V gene: TRBV5-1
J gene: TRBJ1-1
clone size: once
D gene: -
CDR3 DNA: TGCGCCAGCAGCTTGACAGCCTTGAACACTGAAGCTTTCTTT
CDR3 protein: CASSLTALNTEAFF

V gene: TRBV6-1
J gene: TRBJ2-1
clone size: -
D gene: -
CDR3 DNA: TGTGCCATAGTTGGTAATGAGCAGTTCTTC
CDR3 protein: CAIVGNEQFF

V gene: TRBV30
J gene: TRBJ1-2
clone size: few
D gene: -
CDR3 DNA: TGTGCCTGGAGTGTACTTTTCAACTATGGCTACACCTTC
CDR3 protein: CAWSVLFNYGYTF

V gene: TRBV28
J gene: TRBJ2-1
clone size: -
D gene: TRBD1
CDR3 DNA: TGTGCCAGCAGTTTGGACAGGGGGAGTTTCAATGAGCAGTTCTTC
CDR3 protein: CASSLDRGSFNEQFF

V gene: TRBV19
J gene: TRBJ2-1
clone size: -
D gene: -
CDR3 DNA: TGTGCCAGTAGTATTTTGCGGAATGAGCAGTTCTTC
CDR3 protein: CASSILRNEQFF

V gene: TRBV15
J gene: TRBJ1-1
clone size: -
D gene: -
CDR3 DNA: TGTGCCACTAAGGCAGCGCCTAACACTGAAGCTTTCTTT
CDR3 protein: CATKAAPNTEAFF

V gene: TRBV4-2
J gene: TRBJ1-3
clone size: once
D gene: -
CDR3 DNA: TGTGCCAGCAGCCAAGCTCCCGTTCCCTACTCTGGAAACACCATATATTTT
CDR3 protein: CASSQAPVPYSGNTIYF

V gene: TRBV14
J gene: TRBJ2-1
clone size: -
D gene: TRBD2
CDR3 DNA: TGTGCCAGCAGCCAGGGACTAGCGGGAGTTGAAGAGCAGTTCTTC
CDR3 protein: CASSQGLAGVEEQFF

V gene: TRBV27
J gene: TRBJ2-3
clone size: -
D gene: -
CDR3 DNA: TGTGCCAGGTATGGGAGTGTAGATACGCAGTATTTT
CDR3 protein: CARYGSVDTQYF

V gene: TRBV7-9
J gene: TRBJ2-6
clone size: -
D gene: -
CDR3 DNA: TGTGCCAGCAGCTTAGCAGGGTTTGGGGCCAACGTCCTGACTTTC
CDR3 protein: CASSLAGFGANVLTF

V gene: TRBV7-2
J gene: TRBJ1-4
clone size: -
D gene: TRBD1
CDR3 DNA: TGTGCCAGCAGTATAACACAGGGGTTGGATGAAAAACTGTTTTTT
CDR3 protein: CASSITQGLDEKLFF

V gene: TRBV29-1
J gene: TRBJ2-1
clone size: -
D gene: -
CDR3 DNA: TGCAGCGTTGAACCCTCGAGCTCCTACAATGAGCAGTTCTTC
CDR3 protein: CSVEPSSSYNEQFF

V gene: TRBV30
J gene: TRBJ2-3
clone size: -
D gene: -
CDR3 DNA: TGTGCCTGGAATATTCCTTCAGAAGTTAACACAGATACGCAGTATTTT
CDR3 protein: CAWNIPSEVNTDTQYF

V gene: TRBV29-1
J gene: TRBJ2-7
clone size: -
D gene: -
CDR3 DNA: TGCAGCGGGGTAGTTCCGGGAAACTCCTACGAGCAGTACTTC
CDR3 protein: CSGVVPGNSYEQYF

V gene: TRBV5-6
J gene: TRBJ2-1
clone size: -
D gene: -
CDR3 DNA: TGTGCCAGCAGTTTGACTCAGGGATTGAAGGTCCATGAGCAGTTCTTC
CDR3 protein: CASSLTQGLKVHEQFF

V gene: TRBV19
J gene: TRBJ1-1
clone size: -
D gene: -
CDR3 DNA: TGTGCCAGTAGTACTTCGACAGGAGCGAACACTGAAGCTTTCTTT
CDR3 protein: CASSTSTGANTEAFF

V gene: TRBV5-1
J gene: TRBJ2-5
clone size: -
D gene: TRBD1
CDR3 DNA: TGCGCCAGCAGCCAAGGGACAGACCGGTACTTC
CDR3 protein: CASSQGTDRYF

V gene: TRBV5-4
J gene: TRBJ1-3
clone size: -
D gene: -
CDR3 DNA: TGTGCCAGCAGCCTCTCTGGAAACACCATATATTTT
CDR3 protein: CASSLSGNTIYF

V gene: TRBV2
J gene: TRBJ2-1
clone size: -
D gene: TRBD2
CDR3 DNA: TGTGCCAGCAGCCTAGCGGGGACAAGCAATGAGCAGTTCTTC
CDR3 protein: CASSLAGTSNEQFF

V gene: TRBV15
J gene: TRBJ2-1
clone size: -
D gene: TRBD1
CDR3 DNA: TGTGCCACCAGCCAAGACAGGGGGCAGGTTAATGAGCAGTTCTTC
CDR3 protein: CATSQDRGQVNEQFF

V gene: TRBV6-1
J gene: TRBJ1-1
clone size: -
D gene: -
CDR3 DNA: TGTGCCAGCAGTGATTTACGAGGGTTCACTGAAGCTTTCTTT
CDR3 protein: CASSDLRGFTEAFF

V gene: TRBV5-1
J gene: TRBJ2-2
clone size: -
D gene: -
CDR3 DNA: TGCGCCAGCAGCTTGGTCTATGGGGCCGTCGGGGAGCTGTTTTTT
CDR3 protein: CASSLVYGAVGELFF

V gene: TRBV11-2
J gene: TRBJ1-1
clone size: -
D gene: -
CDR3 DNA: TGTGCCAGCAGCTTAGTGGTCGGGCAACTAATGAACACTGAAGCTTTCTTT
CDR3 protein: CASSLVVGQLMNTEAFF

V gene: TRBV29-1
J gene: TRBJ2-3
clone size: once
D gene: -
CDR3 DNA: TGCAGCGCCGGGTTGGGGTTGGATACGCAGTATTTT
CDR3 protein: CSAGLGLDTQYF

V gene: TRBV30
J gene: TRBJ2-1
clone size: -
D gene: -
CDR3 DNA: TGTGCCTGGAATAGGGGACTTTACAATGAGCAGTTCTTC
CDR3 protein: CAWNRGLYNEQFF

V gene: TRBV7-8
J gene: TRBJ2-1
clone size: -
D gene: TRBD2
CDR3 DNA: TGTGCCAGCAGCTGGGGGAGGGTTGTCTCCTACAATGAGCAGTTCTTC
CDR3 protein: CASSWGRVVSYNEQFF